This TCR beta chain stems from a study of blood T cell repertoires in COVID-19. The wider study: Researchers got acute and convalescent COVID-19 samples from the United States, Italy and Spain. T cells, B-cell-depleted T cells, or PBMCs provided the cDNA or gDNA that served as material.

In the original processing: Amplification of reference gene primers provided the estimated nucleated cell counts. Produced via immunoSEQ multiplex PCR; TCRdb's table is partial and in-frame only. V and J calls and clone size follow that table, whereas D and trimming were derived from the DNA. The table lists about 380,000 clones, roughly 77% of them singletons. The CDR3 has 15 residues. V lost 4 bases and J lost 2; bases outside the gene matches: 8. Germline values: CDR1 LGHNA, CDR2 YNFKEQ. The clonotype originates from a human donor with acute or convalescent COVID-19. The donor label of this sample is uncertain. The rearrangement uses TRBV4-2 and TRBJ2-7; 7 bases are shared with TRBD1. The material sequenced was peripheral blood. CDR3 residues: CASSPEQGIPYEQYF. Here the CDR3 DNA reads TGTGCCAGCAGCCCCGAACAGGGGATCCCCTACGAGCAGTACTTC.